The entry below gives a single TCR beta chain sequence along with its context. Terminally differentiated effector memory CD45RA+ cells were left out of the naive CD8 fraction, which was CD45RO-negative and positively selected for CCR7. These data originate in a study of shared clonotypes between healthy human individuals. Produced via immunoSEQ multiplex PCR; TCRdb's table is partial and in-frame only. The table shows around 2.1 million clones, with just over 90% occurring only once. Between the trimmed V and J ends, which lost 2 bases and 3 bases, there was a span of 1 base. The CDR3 consists of 11 residues. Germline V CDR1 and CDR2: SGHAT, FQNNGV.

The clonotype was recovered from a man younger than 35 in good health. Some clones in this sample may be carry-over from other donors' samples. The sequencing input was naive CD8+ T cells from PBMCs. The rearrangement uses TRBV11-2 and TRBJ1-1; D gene ambiguous. The CDR3 DNA reads TGTGCCAGCAGCTTATACACTGAAGCTTTCTTT. Protein sequence: CASSLYTEAFF.